Listed here is a single T cell receptor (beta chain). Its target antigen remains unknown. No base quality values were provided; no much bigger clone lies one nucleotide off. This record belongs to a study of cytomegalovirus exposure and HLA in healthy donors (dated by TCRdb to about 2017). Regarding the complete study: In an earlier analysis of 450 to 750 of the donors, approximately 260 Gb of sequence data and 90 million to 120 million unique TCR beta sequences from 150 million to 200 million T cells were reported. An early release that covered roughly 600 HLA-typed donors contained approximately 300 gigabases of sequencing data and 80 million or so unique TCR sequences. Of the approximately 400 genotyped donors, around 81% fell in the genetic ancestry cluster associated with self-reported Caucasian donors. The study aimed to test whether signatures of past pathogen exposure could be identified by cataloging public T cell receptors. The study used immunosequencing to profile the T cell repertoires of some 600 subjects and linked those repertoires to cytomegalovirus serostatus. In addition to the first cohort of 666 subjects, a separate validation cohort of approximately 130 different subjects was used. To predict cytomegalovirus infection status, the study combined high-throughput TCR immunosequencing, statistical association of individual TCRs with disease status, and machine learning. To study patterns of TCR occurrence, a later analysis re-analyzed previously published TCR beta repertoires from just over 650 donors and added high-resolution HLA genotyping. The later analysis used no new phenotypic data to find candidate immune exposures, relying instead on TCR beta sequences and their occurrence across donors. In an earlier analysis of more than 550 of the donors, high-throughput TCR beta sequencing was used to judge whether each TCR beta V gene segment behaved as functional or pseudogenic. Donor age, sex, ethnicity and CMV serostatus were compiled alongside the repertoire data. A later genetic analysis took genome-wide SNP genotypes for about 65% of the 666 donors and used that subset as a discovery cohort. All discovery cohort repertoires had been generated using a single sequencing platform. Both class I and class II loci were covered by HLA typing, at four-digit resolution. The number of typed donors differed by locus: roughly 620-640 for A, B, C, DRB1 and DQB1; 500 to 550 for DQA1; 600 to 610 for DPA1; and approximately 450 for DPB1. Roughly 5 DR-DQ haplotypes were handled as single units for association and clustering because linkage in the cohort was strong. Across 398 genotyped donors of the cohort, an average of about 220,000 unique TCR beta nucleotide sequences per donor were sequenced, and around 19% of those sequences were non-productive.

The cohort was made up of several hundred healthy bone marrow donors. Cohort members were all nominally healthy when sampled, although unrecorded immune exposures were likely present. The donor tested CMV seropositive and was one of the 289 seropositive cohort members. A peripheral blood sample was provided by each donor, and peripheral blood mononuclear cells were used for TCR beta sequencing. Genomic DNA was extracted from the blood cell samples with the Qiagen DNeasy Blood Extraction Kit. Including cysteine and phenylalanine, the CDR3 has 13 amino acids. The DNA shown is the 39-base CDR3, in frame from base 1. Trimmed from V: 0 bases; trimmed from J: 12 bases; junction bases lacking a gene match: 5. CDR1 and CDR2, per the germline V gene, are SGHAT and FQNNGV. Study-level results and caveats: Because counts were too low, around 18 rarely observed V segments, including chromosome 9 orphons, were left out of the earlier analysis of several hundred of the donors. For the cohort, immune exposure information was limited to CMV serostatus. A cluster of highly shared sequence variants was judged likely to represent a technical artifact of the sequencing pipeline. This cohort had only TCR beta chains sequenced, and the lack of alpha or paired-chain data limited which features could be detected. Roughly uniform sequencing depth across donors was assumed in presence/absence analyses, although this assumption may not hold. Most TCR sequences were seen in very few donors, while some public TCRs were found in many individuals. HLA typing was unavailable for some donors at each locus, so association tests used only the typed subset. The 87-base-pair reads could not distinguish some IMGT-functional V segments, including TRBV6-2 and TRBV6-3, so those segments were excluded. An earlier analysis of 587 of the donors showed that most TCR beta V segments appeared in productive rearrangements either about 87% or about 30% of the time, which broadly matched IMGT annotations. The authors suggested that the approach could potentially be extended to other disease states and immunological phenotypes. A later analysis reported that several top co-occurrence clusters appeared linked to parvovirus B19, influenza, CMV and Epstein-Barr virus. The study listed 150 to 200 TCR beta chains as associated with cytomegalovirus. According to a later analysis, most CMV-associated TCR beta chains appeared to be HLA-restricted, and the HLA associations seemed to be driven largely by CMV exposure. In both the original and validation cohorts, the classifier was reported to diagnose cytomegalovirus status with high specificity and sensitivity. A later genetic analysis associated a missense DCLRE1C variant with V-gene and J-gene trimming of TCR beta chains, and an independent cohort replicated the association. Compared with the 666-donor mean, donors in an Asian-associated ancestry cluster had fewer N-insertions in productive TCRs, according to a later genetic analysis. Linkage disequilibrium might explain the correlated functional status among segregating V segments, but an unknown experimental factor could not be excluded. Specific HLA alleles were associated with 16,951 TCR beta sequences at a false discovery rate of 0.05 in a later analysis. A further reported finding was that TCR beta sequences accurately predicted the HLA-A and HLA-B alleles for most subjects in the first cohort. In a later analysis, HLA-associated TCR beta chains were found to be more clonally expanded and to have lower generation probabilities than equally common non-associated chains. A later analysis found that TCR association rates varied across HLA loci, with DRB1 alleles showing the most associated TCRs and HLA-C alleles the fewest. When HLA alleles, especially DR and DQ, strongly co-occurred, attributing TCR associations to individual alleles was difficult. In vitro tests confirmed that a few of the cytomegalovirus-associated TCR beta chains recognize cytomegalovirus antigens.

Receptors were amplified or captured by the immunoSEQ multiplex PCR assay. A mixture of 60 forward primers for TCR Vbeta segments and 13 reverse primers for TCR Jbeta segments was used in the multiplex PCR. The CDR3 region of rearranged TCR beta genes was amplified from genomic DNA with a multiplex PCR assay. The Illumina HiSeq System was used to sequence the amplified TCR beta libraries as 87-base-pair reads. The source study handled its data this way. Across the 500 to 750 repertoires, a later analysis counted roughly 77 million unique TCR beta chains, about 10 million of which were shared by at least two donors. A nearest-neighbor algorithm error-corrected the raw reads and collapsed the reads into unique sequences, merging closely related sequences to remove PCR and sequencing errors. Alignment of CDR3 sequences to IMGT reference sequences was used to assign V, D and J gene segments. For a sequence to be retained, a match of at least six nucleotides was required to both a V gene segment and a J gene segment. A rearrangement counted as productive if the CDR3 had no stop codons and remained in frame with V and J, and every other rearrangement counted as non-productive. CDR3 was defined according to IMGT convention as the region running from the second conserved V-encoded cysteine to the conserved J-encoded phenylalanine. Sequences without an unambiguous match to a single V gene segment were excluded from the earlier analysis of 450 to 750 of the donors. An earlier analysis of about 590 of the donors classified V segments as functional when productive rearrangements were above 56.7% and as segregating when the standard deviation between donors was above 5%. To diagnose cytomegalovirus status from the catalog of TCR beta chain sequences, a statistical classification framework was built. A later analysis assigned V and J genes by comparing TCR nucleotide sequences with IMGT/GENE-DB human TR gene sequences. A later analysis assigned CDR3 sequences and most-parsimonious VDJ recombination scenarios with the TCRdist pipeline. A later analysis defined each TCR beta chain by its CDR3 amino acid sequence plus V-gene family, and excluded reads lacking a unique V-gene family. In a later analysis, 450 to 600 highly shared, low-generation-probability nucleotide sequences were removed to address suspected cross-contamination and a sequencing artifact. For each public chain, a later analysis derived a clonal expansion index from normalized ranks of inferred template counts within each repertoire. In a later analysis, generation probabilities were computed with a VDJ recombination model fitted to out-of-frame rearrangements, and the resulting probabilities were checked against IGoR. Hypergeometric tests were used in a later analysis to score TCR-TCR, TCR-HLA and TCR-CMV co-occurrence, with a repertoire-size bias correction applied to the TCR pairs. In a later analysis, false discovery rates were estimated by permuting HLA or CMV assignments 20 times. In a later analysis, co-occurring TCRs were grouped using DBSCAN, with TCRdist sequence similarity added in when clustering inside HLA-allele-positive subsets. Repertoires with fewer than 30,000 or more than 120,000 public chains were left out of co-occurrence clustering, as were roughly five repertoires with anomalous nucleotide sharing. In TCRdb, the immuneACCESS table is reduced to in-frame sequences with V and J assigned. These tables do not hold every clone; where another copy was compared, an unresolved V gene accounts for under half, and the others remain unexplained. The V and J calls and the clone size are those of that table, but D and trimming were determined from the DNA. This sample comprises about 150,000 clones, 76% of them detected only once. Jointly, the top ten make up approximately 2% of the sample.

The sequence links TRBV11-2 to TRBJ2-5; 9 nucleotides in the junction match TRBD2. This receptor was identified in a female donor in good health and CMV-seropositive. Sequenced sample: PBMCs. The nucleotide sequence is TGTGCCAGCAGCTTAGAAACTAGCGGGTCGGAGTACTTC. This encodes CASSLETSGSEYF.